These 7 T cell receptor beta chains share one sample of origin, sequenced in a study of T cells after yellow fever vaccination. Each CDR3 protein is one row after TCRdb ran MiXCR on the 5' RACE reads. The sample includes 250,000 or so distinct CDR3 sequences, about 3.5% of them seen just once. The sequenced sample was PBMCs, obtained 15 days after the yellow fever booster vaccination. Receptor source: a man between 18 and 35 years old who received the YFV17D yellow fever vaccine.

This clonotype has just a few counts. The genes are TRBV9 and TRBJ2-6; D gene uncertain. This CDR3 has 14 amino acids. Trimming pared 3 bases from V and 0 bases from J, leaving 4 bases between. CDR1 SGDLS and CDR2 YYNGEE come from the germline V gene. The CDR3 loop reads CASSGDSGANVLTF. CDR3 nucleotides: TGTGCCAGCAGCGGGGACTCTGGGGCCAACGTCCTGACTTTC.

The V call is TRBV20-1, the J call TRBJ1-2; 7 positions agree with TRBD1. This CDR3 spans 13 amino acids. Unmatched junction bases numbered 4, after V lost 6 bases and J lost 0 bases. In germline, CDR1 is DFQATT, CDR2 SNEGSKA (reference sequence). The CDR3 protein is CSARTGSNYGYTF. As DNA, the CDR3 is TGCAGTGCCCGGACAGGCTCTAACTATGGCTACACCTTC.

This clonotype was found many times. V gene TRBV6-5 combines with J gene TRBJ1-2, with D hard to call. Germline-derived CDR1 and CDR2 are MNHEY and SVGAGI. This CDR3 is 13 amino acids long. V shed 2 bases and J shed 2 bases, with 6 bases lying between them. The CDR3 DNA is TGTGCCAGCAGTTACGGAACCAACTATGGCTACACCTTC. It yields the protein CASSYGTNYGYTF.

This clonotype has ten or more counts. The chain carries TRBV7-9 and TRBJ1-6; D remains unclear. Germline V gives CDR1 SEHNR, CDR2 FQNEAQ (reference sequence). This CDR3 has 15 amino acids. The ends were cut back, 9 bases at V and 0 bases at J, with 12 bases in the middle. CDR3 sequence: CASKPGFSYNSPLHF. CDR3 bases: TGTGCCAGTAAGCCGGGCTTCTCCTATAATTCACCCCTCCACTTT. Looking up the rest from reference TRBV7-9 and TRBJ1-6 gives the full variable domain: DTGVSQNPRHKITKRGQNVTFRCDPISEHNRLYWYRQTLGQGPEFLTYFQNEAQLEKSRLLSDRFSAERPKGSFSTLEIQRTEQGDSAMYLCASKPGFSYNSPLHFGNGTRLTVT.

This clonotype was seen ten or more times. This sequence joins TRBV24-1 and TRBJ2-3; possible D gene TRBD2, 5 bases. Trimming pared 8 bases from V and 3 bases from J, leaving 14 bases between. The germline gives CDR1 KGHDR, CDR2 SFDVKD. The CDR3 extends over 14 amino acids. The CDR3 nucleotides are TGTGCCACCAAAAAGACTGGGGAGACAGATACGCAGTATTTT. This gives the protein CATKKTGETDTQYF.

This clonotype was detected ten times or more. The chain combines TRBV6-5 with TRBJ1-2; possibly TRBD1 for D (6 bases). CDR1 and CDR2 (germline): MNHEY, SVGAGI. This CDR3 is built from 16 residues. The ends were cut back, 6 bases at V and 4 bases at J, with 21 bases in the middle. This chain's CDR3 is CASRYSRSRGSYGYTF. DNA of the CDR3: TGTGCCAGCAGGTATTCTCGAAGCAGGGGAAGCTATGGCTACACCTTC.

The J gene is TRBJ2-7, the V gene TRBV10-1, with TRBD1 matching 12 bases. Germline V CDR1 and CDR2: WNHNN, SYGVQD (reference sequence). V was clipped by 11 bases and J by 5 bases; unmatched bases: 7. This CDR3 contains 13 residues. The CDR3: CAGNGTGGDEQYV. The DNA of the CDR3 is TGCGCCGGAAACGGGACAGGGGGCGACGAGCAGTACGTC.